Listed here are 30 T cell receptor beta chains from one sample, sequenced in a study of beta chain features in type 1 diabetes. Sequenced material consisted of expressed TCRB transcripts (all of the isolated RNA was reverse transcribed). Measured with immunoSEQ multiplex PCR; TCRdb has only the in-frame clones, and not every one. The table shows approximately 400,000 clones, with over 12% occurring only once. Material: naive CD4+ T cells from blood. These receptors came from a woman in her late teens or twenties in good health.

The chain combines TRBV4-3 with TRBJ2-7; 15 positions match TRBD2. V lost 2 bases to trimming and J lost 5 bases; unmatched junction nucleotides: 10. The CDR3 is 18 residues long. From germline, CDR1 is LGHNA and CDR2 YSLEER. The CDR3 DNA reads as TGCGCCAGCAGCCAATCTCTGGGACTAGCGGGAGGATCGAACGAGCAGTACTTC. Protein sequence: CASSQSLGLAGGSNEQYF.

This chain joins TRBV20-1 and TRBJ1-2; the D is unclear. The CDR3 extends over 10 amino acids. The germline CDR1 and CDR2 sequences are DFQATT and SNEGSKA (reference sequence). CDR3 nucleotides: TGCAGCCCAGGTGGCTATGGCTACACCTTC. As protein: CSPGGYGYTF.

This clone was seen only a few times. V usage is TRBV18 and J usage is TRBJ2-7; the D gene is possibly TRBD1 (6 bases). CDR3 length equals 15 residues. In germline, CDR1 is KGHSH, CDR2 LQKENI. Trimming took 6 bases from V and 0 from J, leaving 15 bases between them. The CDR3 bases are TGTGCCAGCTCCCGTCGACAGGCCAACTCCTACGAGCAGTACTTC. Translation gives CASSRRQANSYEQYF. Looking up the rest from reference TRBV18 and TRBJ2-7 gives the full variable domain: NAGVMQNPRHLVRRRGQEARLRCSPMKGHSHVYWYRQLPEEGLKFMVYLQKENIIDESGMPKERFSAEFPKEGPSILRIQQVVRGDSAAYFCASSRRQANSYEQYFGPGTRLTVT.

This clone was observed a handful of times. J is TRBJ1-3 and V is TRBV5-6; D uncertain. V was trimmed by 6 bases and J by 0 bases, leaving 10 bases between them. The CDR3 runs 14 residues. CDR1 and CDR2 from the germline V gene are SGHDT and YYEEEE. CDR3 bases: TGTGCCAGCACCAGTCCCCTCTCTGGAAACACCATATATTTT. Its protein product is CASTSPLSGNTIYF. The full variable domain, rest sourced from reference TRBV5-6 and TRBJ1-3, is DAGVTQSPTHLIKTRGQQVTLRCSPKSGHDTVSWYQQALGQGPQFIFQYYEEEERQRGNFPDRFSGHQFPNYSSELNVNALLLGDSALYLCASTSPLSGNTIYFGEGSWLTVV.

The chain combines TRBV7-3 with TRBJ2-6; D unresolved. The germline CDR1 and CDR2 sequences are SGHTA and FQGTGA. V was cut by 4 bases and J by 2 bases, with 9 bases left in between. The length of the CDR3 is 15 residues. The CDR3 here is CASSSQTAGANVLTF. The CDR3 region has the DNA TGTGCCAGCAGCTCCCAAACTGCTGGGGCCAACGTCCTGACTTTC.

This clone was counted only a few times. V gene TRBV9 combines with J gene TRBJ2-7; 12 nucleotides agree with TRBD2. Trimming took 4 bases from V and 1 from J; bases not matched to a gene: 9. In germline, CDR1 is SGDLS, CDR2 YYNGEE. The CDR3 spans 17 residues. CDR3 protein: CASSPYGLAGRSYEQYF. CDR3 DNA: TGTGCCAGCAGCCCATACGGACTAGCGGGACGATCCTACGAGCAGTACTTC. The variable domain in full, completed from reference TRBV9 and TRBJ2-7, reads DSGVTQTPKHLITATGQRVTLRCSPRSGDLSVYWYQQSLDQGLQFLIQYYNGEERAKGNILERFSAQQFPDLHSELNLSSLELGDSALYFCASSPYGLAGRSYEQYFGPGTRLTVT.

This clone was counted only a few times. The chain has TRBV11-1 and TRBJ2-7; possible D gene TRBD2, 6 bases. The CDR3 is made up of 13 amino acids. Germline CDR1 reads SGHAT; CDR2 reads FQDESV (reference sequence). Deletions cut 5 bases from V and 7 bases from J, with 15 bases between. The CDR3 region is CASSRGIGVEQYF. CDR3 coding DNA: TGTGCCAGCAGCCGGGGGATTGGGGTTGAGCAGTACTTC.

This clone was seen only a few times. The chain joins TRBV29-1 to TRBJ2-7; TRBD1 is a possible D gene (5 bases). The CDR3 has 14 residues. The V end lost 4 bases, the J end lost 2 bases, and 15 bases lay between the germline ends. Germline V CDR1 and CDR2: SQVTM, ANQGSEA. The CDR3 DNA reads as TGCAGCGTTGCGGCCGACAGACCCCCCTACGAGCAGTACTTC. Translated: CSVAADRPPYEQYF.

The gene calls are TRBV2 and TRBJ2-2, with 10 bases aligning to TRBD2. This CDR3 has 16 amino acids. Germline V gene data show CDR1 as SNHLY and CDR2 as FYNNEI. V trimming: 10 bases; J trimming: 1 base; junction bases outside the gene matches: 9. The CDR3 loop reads CATLAGTSVNTGELFF. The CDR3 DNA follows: TGTGCCACCCTAGCCGGGACTAGCGTGAACACCGGGGAGCTGTTTTTT.

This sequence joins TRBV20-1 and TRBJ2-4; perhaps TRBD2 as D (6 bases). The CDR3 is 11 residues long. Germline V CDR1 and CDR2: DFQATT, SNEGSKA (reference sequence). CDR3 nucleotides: TGCGGGGGGTGGGGGATAAACATTCAGTACTTC. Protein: CGGWGINIQYF.

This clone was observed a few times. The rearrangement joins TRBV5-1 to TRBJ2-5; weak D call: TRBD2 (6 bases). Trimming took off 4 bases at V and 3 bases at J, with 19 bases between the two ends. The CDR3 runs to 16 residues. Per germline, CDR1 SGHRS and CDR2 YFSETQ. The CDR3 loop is CASSGGKGSQEETQYF. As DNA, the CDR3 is TGCGCCAGCAGCGGGGGGAAGGGGTCGCAGGAAGAGACCCAGTACTTC. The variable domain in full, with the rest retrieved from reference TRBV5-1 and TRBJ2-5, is KAGVTQTPRYLIKTRGQQVTLSCSPISGHRSVSWYQQTPGQGLQFLFEYFSETQRNKGNFPGRFSGRQFSNSRSEMNVSTLELGDSALYLCASSGGKGSQEETQYFGPGTRLLVL.

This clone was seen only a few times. Written as DNA, the CDR3 is TGTGCCAGCAGTTGGTTTCCTAGCGGGAGGAATGAGCAGTTCTTC. Protein product: CASSWFPSGRNEQFF. This chain uses TRBV27 with TRBJ2-1; TRBD2 matches at 11 bases. V was clipped by 4 bases and J by 7 bases; unmatched bases: 6. This CDR3 has 15 amino acids. CDR1 and CDR2 (germline): MNHEY, SMNVEV (reference sequence).

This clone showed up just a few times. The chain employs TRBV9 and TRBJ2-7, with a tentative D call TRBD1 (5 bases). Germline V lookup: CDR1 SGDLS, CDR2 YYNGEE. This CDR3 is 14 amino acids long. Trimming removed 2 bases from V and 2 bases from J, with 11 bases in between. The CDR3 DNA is TGTGCCAGCAGCGTCGCCACAGGAGCCTACGAGCAGTACTTC. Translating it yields CASSVATGAYEQYF.

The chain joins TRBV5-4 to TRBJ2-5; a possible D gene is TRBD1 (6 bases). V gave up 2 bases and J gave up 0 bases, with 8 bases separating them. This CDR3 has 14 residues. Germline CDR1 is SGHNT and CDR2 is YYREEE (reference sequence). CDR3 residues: CASSFRTDQETQYF. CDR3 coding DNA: TGTGCCAGCAGCTTCCGGACAGACCAAGAGACCCAGTACTTC.

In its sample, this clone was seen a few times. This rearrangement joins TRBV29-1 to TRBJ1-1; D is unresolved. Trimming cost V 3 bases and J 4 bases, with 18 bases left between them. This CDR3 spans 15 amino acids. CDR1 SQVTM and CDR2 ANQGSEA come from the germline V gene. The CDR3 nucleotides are TGCAGCGTTGACGTTGGGCCCCGCGGGAGCACTGAAGCTTTCTTT. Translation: CSVDVGPRGSTEAFF.

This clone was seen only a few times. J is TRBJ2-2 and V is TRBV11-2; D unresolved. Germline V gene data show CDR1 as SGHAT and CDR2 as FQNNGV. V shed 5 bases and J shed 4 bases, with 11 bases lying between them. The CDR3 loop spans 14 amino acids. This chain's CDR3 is CASSLLLGTGELFF. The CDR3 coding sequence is TGTGCCAGCAGCCTTTTGCTAGGCACCGGGGAGCTGTTTTTT.

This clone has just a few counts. The CDR3: CAWKSSSGPYEQYF. DNA for the CDR3: TGTGCCTGGAAGAGTTCTAGCGGCCCCTACGAGCAGTACTTC. The V call is TRBV30, the J call TRBJ2-7, with TRBD2 matching over 7 bases. Germline V CDR1 and CDR2: GTSNPN, SVGIG (reference sequence). This CDR3 has 14 residues. V was pared by 4 bases and J by 2 bases, with 8 bases of the junction left unmatched.

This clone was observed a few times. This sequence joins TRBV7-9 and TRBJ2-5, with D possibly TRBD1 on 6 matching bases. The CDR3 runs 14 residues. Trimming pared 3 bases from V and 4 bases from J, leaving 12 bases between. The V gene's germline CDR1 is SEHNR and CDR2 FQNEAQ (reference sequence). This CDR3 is CASSFWGQGETQYF. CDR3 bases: TGTGCCAGCAGCTTCTGGGGGCAAGGAGAGACCCAGTACTTC.

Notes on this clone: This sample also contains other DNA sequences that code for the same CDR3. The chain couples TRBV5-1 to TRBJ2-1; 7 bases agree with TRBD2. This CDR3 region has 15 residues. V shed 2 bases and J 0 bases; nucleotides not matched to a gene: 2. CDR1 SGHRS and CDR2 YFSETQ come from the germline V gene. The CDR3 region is CASSFSGTSYNEQFF. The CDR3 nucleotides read TGCGCCAGCAGCTTCAGCGGGACCTCCTACAATGAGCAGTTCTTC. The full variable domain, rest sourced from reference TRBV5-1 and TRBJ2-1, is KAGVTQTPRYLIKTRGQQVTLSCSPISGHRSVSWYQQTPGQGLQFLFEYFSETQRNKGNFPGRFSGRQFSNSRSEMNVSTLELGDSALYLCASSFSGTSYNEQFFGPGTRLTVL.

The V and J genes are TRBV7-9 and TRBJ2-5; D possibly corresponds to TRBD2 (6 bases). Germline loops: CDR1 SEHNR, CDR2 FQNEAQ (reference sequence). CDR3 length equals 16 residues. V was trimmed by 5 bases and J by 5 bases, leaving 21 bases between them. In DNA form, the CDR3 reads TGTGCCAGCAGCCCCCGGGGGAACCCACAAGAGGAGACCCAGTACTTC. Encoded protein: CASSPRGNPQEETQYF.

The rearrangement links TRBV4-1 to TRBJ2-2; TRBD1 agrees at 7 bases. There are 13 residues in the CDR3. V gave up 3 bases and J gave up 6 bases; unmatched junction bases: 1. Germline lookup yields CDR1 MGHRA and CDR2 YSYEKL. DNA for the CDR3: TGCGCCAGCAGCCAGCAGGGGGCCGGGGAGCTGTTTTTT. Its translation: CASSQQGAGELFF.

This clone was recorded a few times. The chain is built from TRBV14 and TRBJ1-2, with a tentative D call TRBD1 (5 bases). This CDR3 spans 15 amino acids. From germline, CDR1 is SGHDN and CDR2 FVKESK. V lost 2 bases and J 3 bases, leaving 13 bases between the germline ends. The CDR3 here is CASSQTGTSHYGYTF. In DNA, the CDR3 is TGTGCCAGCAGCCAAACCGGGACTTCACACTATGGCTACACCTTC.

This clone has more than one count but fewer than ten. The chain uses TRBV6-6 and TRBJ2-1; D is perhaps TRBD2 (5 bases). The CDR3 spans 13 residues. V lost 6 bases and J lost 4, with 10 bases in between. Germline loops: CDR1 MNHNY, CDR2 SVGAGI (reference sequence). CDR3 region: CASRSGSYNEQFF. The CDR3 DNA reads TGTGCCAGCAGGTCGGGATCTTACAATGAGCAGTTCTTC.

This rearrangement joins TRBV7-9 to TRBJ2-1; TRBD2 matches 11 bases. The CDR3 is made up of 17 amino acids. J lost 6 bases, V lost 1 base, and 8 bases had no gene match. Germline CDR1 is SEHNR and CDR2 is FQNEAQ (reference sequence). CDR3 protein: CASSLDPLAGVSNEQFF. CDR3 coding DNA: TGTGCCAGCAGCTTAGACCCACTAGCGGGAGTATCCAATGAGCAGTTCTTC.

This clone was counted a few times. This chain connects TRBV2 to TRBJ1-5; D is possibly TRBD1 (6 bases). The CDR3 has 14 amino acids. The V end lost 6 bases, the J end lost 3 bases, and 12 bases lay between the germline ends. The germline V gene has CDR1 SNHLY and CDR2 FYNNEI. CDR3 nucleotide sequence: TGTGCCAGCAGCGAGCAGGGGATCAATCAGCCCCAGCATTTT. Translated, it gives CASSEQGINQPQHF.

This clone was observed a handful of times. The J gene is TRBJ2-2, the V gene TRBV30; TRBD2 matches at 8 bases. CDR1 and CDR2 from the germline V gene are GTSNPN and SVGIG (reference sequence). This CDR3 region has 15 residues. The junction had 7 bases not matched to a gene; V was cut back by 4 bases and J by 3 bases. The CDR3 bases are TGTGCCTGGACCGCTACTAGCGGACACACCGGGGAGCTGTTTTTT. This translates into CAWTATSGHTGELFF.

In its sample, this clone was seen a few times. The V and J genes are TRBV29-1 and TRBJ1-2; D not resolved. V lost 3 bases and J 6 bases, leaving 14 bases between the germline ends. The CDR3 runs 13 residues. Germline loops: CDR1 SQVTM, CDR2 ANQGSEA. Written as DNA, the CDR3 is TGCAGCGTTGAGGTCGTTCAGTTCCATGGCTACACCTTC. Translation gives CSVEVVQFHGYTF.

DNA of the CDR3: TGTGCCAGCAGTTACCATACCCACAGGGGCCAAGAGACCCAGTACTTC. Protein: CASSYHTHRGQETQYF. The V and J genes are TRBV6-6 and TRBJ2-5; 7 bases fit TRBD1. Trimming removed 2 bases from V and 1 base from J; junction bases left unmatched: 7. The CDR3 is 16 residues long. Germline V gives CDR1 MNHNY, CDR2 SVGAGI (reference sequence).

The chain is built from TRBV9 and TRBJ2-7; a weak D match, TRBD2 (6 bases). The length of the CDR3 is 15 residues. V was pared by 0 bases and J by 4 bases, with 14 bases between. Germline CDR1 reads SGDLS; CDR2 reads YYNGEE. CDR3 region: CASSVARGIMYEQYF. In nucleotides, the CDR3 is TGTGCCAGCAGCGTAGCACGGGGGATCATGTACGAGCAGTACTTC. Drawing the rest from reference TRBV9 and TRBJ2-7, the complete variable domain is DSGVTQTPKHLITATGQRVTLRCSPRSGDLSVYWYQQSLDQGLQFLIQYYNGEERAKGNILERFSAQQFPDLHSELNLSSLELGDSALYFCASSVARGIMYEQYFGPGTRLTVT.

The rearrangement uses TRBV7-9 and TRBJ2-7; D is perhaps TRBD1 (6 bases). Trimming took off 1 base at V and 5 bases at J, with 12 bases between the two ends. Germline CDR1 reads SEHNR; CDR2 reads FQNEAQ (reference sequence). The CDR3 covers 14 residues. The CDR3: CASSLEQGRNEQYF. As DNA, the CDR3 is TGTGCCAGCAGCTTAGAACAGGGACGTAACGAGCAGTACTTC.